This T cell receptor beta chain was documented in a study of blood T cell repertoires in COVID-19. About the study: Samples taken during acute and convalescent COVID-19 were collected in the United States, Italy and Spain. T cells, B-cell-depleted T cells, or PBMCs provided the cDNA or gDNA that served as material.

Original processing methods: Nucleated cell number was recorded as an estimate derived from reference gene primer amplification. Generated by immunoSEQ multiplex PCR, the TCRdb table keeps only in-frame clones and is missing some. V and J calls and clone size are copied from that table; D and trimming were computed from the DNA. This table has roughly 70,000 clones, 60% to 80% appearing once. The J segment lost 4 bases and the V segment lost 7 bases, leaving 15 bases of the junction unmatched. The CDR3 sequence is 16 residues long. Germline-derived CDR1 and CDR2 are SEHNR and FQNEAQ (reference sequence). The Seattle patients, enrolled during active infection, were followed longitudinally.

The sequencing sample was made of peripheral blood. This chain joins TRBV7-9 and TRBJ1-2; TRBD1 matches at 7 bases. The TCR comes from a man aged 70-80 years with COVID-19, enrolled during active disease. In DNA, the CDR3 is TGTGCCAGCATCCTGGGGGCAGGGGGTAGCCTCTATGGCTACACCTTC. As protein: CASILGAGGSLYGYTF.